The T cell receptor beta chain under discussion was sequenced for a study of monozygotic twins with cystic fibrosis. Study at large: Libraries were built from about 3 micrograms of fragmented DNA using about 16 PCR cycles.

TCRdb keeps only in-frame clones here, not all; method: immunoSEQ multiplex PCR. The table records tens of thousands of clones, approximately 97% of them present only once. General study findings and limits: Low clonality (median roughly 0.01) suggested a mostly naive repertoire. Co-twins had the most similar V usage for 13 of 16 pairs, J for 8. Nucleotide-identical clonotype sharing was significantly higher within monozygotic CF twin pairs than between unrelated CF individuals.

Remarks on this clone: What it recognizes is unknown.

V was clipped by 4 bases and J by 5 bases; unmatched bases: 6. Germline V CDR1 and CDR2: SGHRS, YFSETQ. The CDR3 sequence is 15 residues long. The sequenced material came from blood. This sequence originates from a girl aged 2 to 9 with cystic fibrosis. The rearrangement joins TRBV5-1 to TRBJ2-2; 9 bases line up with TRBD1. Written as DNA, the CDR3 is TGCGCCAGCAGCAACAGGGGGCGAGAGACCGGGGAGCTGTTTTTT. This sequence encodes CASSNRGRETGELFF.